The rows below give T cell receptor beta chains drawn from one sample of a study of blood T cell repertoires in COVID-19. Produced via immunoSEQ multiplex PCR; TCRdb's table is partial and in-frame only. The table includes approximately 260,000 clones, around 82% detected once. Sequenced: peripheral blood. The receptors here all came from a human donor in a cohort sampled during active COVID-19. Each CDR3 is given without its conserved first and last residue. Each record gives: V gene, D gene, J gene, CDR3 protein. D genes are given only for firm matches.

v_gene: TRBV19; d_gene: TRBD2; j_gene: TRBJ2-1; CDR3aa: ASSIPDSGGRF
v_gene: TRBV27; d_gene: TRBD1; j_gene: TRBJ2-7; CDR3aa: ASSSRQGAGYEQY
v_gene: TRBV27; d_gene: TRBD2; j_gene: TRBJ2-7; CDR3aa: ASSLGTSGRPNEQY
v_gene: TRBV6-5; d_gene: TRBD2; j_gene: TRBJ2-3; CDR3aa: ASSSPSGTRTDTQY
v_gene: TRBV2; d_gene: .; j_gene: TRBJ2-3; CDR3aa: ASSVGSRTDTQY
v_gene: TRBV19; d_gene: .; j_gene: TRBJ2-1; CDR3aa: ASSMGTSRNEQF
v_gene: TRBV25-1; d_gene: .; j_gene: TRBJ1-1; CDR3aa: ASSDLYTEAF
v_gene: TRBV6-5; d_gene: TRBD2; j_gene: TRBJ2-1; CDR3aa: ASRLGTSVYNEQF
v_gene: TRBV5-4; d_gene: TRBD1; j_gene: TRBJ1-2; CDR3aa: ASSTGTGGPYGYT
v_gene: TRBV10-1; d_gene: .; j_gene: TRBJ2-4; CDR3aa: ASSESRGKNIQY
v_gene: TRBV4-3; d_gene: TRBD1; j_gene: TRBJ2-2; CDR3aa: ASKEQGQTHTGELF
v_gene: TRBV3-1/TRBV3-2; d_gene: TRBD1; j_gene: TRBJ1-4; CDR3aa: ASSRNRGSEKLF
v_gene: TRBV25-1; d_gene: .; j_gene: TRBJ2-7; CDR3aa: ASSGLTVIYEQY
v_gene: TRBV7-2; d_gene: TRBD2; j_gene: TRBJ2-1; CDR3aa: ASSSRLSSGGYNEQF
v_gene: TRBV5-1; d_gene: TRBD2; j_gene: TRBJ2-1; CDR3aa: ASSPSSGVGFHNEQF
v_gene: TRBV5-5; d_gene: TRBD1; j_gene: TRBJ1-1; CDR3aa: ASSLTGGLNTEAF
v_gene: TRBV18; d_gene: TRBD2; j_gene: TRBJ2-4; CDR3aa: ASSPTSGGGQAKNIQY
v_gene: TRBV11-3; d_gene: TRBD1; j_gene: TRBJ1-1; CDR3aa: ASSISGQVNTEAF
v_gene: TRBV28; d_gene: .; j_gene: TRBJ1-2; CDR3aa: ASSFSQRNYGYT
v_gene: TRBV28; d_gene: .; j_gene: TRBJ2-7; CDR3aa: ASSSQGFGLYEQY
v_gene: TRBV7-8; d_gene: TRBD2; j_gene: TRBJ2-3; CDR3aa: ASSLDLTSRSTDTQY
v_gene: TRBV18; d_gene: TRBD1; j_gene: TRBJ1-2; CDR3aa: ASSPIGRDRRSYGYT
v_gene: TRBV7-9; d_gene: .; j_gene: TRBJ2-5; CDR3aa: ASSQDRNQETQY
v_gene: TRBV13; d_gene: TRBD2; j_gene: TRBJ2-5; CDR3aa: ASSSQRGLQETQY
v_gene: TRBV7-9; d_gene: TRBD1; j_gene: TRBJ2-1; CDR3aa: ASTRQPQGAGNEQF
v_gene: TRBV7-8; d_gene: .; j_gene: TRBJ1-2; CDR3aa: ASSLLGGYGYT
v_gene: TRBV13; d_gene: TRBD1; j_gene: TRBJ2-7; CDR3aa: ASSSSDRGRPSYEQY
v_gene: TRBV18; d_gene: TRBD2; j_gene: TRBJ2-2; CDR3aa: ASSYLAAKNTGELF
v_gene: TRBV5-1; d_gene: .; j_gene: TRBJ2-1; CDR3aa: ASSLGAGYNEQF
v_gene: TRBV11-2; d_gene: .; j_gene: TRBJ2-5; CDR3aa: ASSFVLAAKETQY
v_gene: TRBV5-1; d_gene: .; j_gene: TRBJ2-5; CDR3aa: ASSQGHKVYQETQY
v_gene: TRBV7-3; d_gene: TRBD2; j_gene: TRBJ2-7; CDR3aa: ASSFKRGPANEQY
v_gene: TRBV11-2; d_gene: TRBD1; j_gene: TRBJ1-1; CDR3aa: ASSLAYRDRGRGTEAF
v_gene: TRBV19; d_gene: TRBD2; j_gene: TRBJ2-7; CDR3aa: ASSPGVAGGLYEQY
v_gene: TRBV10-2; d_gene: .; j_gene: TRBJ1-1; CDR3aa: ASSESRQTEAF
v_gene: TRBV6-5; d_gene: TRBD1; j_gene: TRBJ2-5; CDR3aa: ASRLDRGETQY
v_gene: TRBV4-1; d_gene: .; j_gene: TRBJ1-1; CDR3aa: ASSQDSSRGVNTEAF
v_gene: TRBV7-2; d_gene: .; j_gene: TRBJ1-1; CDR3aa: ASSHSGQNTEAF
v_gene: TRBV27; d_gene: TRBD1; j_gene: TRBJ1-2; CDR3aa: ASSSRQGEGVGYT
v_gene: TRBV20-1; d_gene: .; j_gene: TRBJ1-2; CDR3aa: SARREVGYT